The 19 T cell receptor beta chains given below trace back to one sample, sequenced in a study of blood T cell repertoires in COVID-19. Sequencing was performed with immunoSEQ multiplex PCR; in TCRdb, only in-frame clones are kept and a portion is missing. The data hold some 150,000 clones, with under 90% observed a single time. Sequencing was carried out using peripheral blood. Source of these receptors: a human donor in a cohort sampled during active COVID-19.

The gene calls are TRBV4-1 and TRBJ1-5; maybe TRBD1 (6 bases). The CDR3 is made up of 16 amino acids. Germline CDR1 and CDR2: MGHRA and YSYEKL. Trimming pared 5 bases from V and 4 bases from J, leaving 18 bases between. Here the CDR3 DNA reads TGCGCCAGCAGCAAACCAGAGGGACACCTTAATCAGCCCCAGCATTTT. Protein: CASSKPEGHLNQPQHF.

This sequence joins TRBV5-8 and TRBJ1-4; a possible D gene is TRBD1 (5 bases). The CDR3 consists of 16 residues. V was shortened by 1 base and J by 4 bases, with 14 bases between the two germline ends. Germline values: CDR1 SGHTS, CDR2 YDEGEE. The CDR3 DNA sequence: TGTGCCAGCAGCTTGAGGGGTGCAGGGCTTAATGAAAAACTGTTTTTT. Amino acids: CASSLRGAGLNEKLFF.

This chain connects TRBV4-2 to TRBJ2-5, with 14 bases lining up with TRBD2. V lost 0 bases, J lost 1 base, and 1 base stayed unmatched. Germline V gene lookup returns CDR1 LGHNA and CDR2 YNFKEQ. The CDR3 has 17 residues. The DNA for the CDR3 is TGTGCCAGCAGCCAAGATGGGACTAGCGGGGGCCAAGAGACCCAGTACTTC. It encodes CASSQDGTSGGQETQYF.

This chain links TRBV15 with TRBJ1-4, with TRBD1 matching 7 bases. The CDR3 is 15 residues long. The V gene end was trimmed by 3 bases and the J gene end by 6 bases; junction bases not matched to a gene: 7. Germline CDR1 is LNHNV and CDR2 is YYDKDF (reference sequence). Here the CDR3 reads CATSSRDSPDEKLFF. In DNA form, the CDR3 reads TGTGCCACCAGCAGCCGGGACAGTCCTGATGAAAAACTGTTTTTT.

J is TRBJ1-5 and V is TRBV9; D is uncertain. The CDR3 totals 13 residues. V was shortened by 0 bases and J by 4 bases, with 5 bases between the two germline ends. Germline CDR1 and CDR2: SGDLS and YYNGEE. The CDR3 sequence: CASSVGQNQPQHF. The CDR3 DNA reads TGTGCCAGCAGCGTAGGGCAGAATCAGCCCCAGCATTTT.

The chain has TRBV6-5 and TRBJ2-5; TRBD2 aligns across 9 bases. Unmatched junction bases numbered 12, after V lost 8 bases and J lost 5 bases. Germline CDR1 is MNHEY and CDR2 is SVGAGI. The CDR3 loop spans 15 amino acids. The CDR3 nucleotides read TGTGCCAGCCGTAGCGGGGGAGCCGGGATGGAGACCCAGTACTTC. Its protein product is CASRSGGAGMETQYF.

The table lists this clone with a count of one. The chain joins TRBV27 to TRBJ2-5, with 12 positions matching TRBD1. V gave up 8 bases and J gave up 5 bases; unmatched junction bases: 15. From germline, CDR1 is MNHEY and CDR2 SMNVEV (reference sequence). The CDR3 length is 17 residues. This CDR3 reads CASATGTGGRSGETQYF. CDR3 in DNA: TGTGCCAGCGCAACCGGGACAGGGGGCCGGTCGGGGGAGACCCAGTACTTC.

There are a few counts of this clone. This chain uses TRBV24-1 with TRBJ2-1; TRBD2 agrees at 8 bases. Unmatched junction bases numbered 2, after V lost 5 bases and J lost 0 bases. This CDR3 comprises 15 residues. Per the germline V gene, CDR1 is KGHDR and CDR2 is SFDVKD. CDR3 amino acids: CATSGGGNSYNEQFF. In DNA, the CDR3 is TGTGCCACCAGTGGCGGGGGGAACTCCTACAATGAGCAGTTCTTC.

In DNA, the CDR3 is TGCGCCAGCAGCTTGAGTAGCAGGGCACCAAAAGAGCAGTTCTTC. It is translated as CASSLSSRAPKEQFF. The chain has TRBV5-1 and TRBJ2-1; D may be TRBD1 (5 bases). Germline V gene sequence: CDR1 SGHRS, CDR2 YFSETQ. The CDR3 totals 15 residues. V gave up 1 base and J gave up 10 bases, with 18 bases separating them.

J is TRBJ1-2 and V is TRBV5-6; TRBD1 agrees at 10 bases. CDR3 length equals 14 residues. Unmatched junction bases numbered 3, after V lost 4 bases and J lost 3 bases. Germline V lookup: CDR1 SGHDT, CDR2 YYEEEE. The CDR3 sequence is CASSGDRGDYGYTF. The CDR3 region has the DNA TGTGCCAGCAGCGGGGACAGGGGCGACTATGGCTACACCTTC.

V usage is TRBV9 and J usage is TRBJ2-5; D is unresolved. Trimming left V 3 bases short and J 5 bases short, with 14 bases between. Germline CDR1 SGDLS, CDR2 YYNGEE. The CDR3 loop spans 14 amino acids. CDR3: CASSARDFHETQYF. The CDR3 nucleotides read TGTGCCAGCAGCGCCCGAGACTTCCACGAGACCCAGTACTTC.

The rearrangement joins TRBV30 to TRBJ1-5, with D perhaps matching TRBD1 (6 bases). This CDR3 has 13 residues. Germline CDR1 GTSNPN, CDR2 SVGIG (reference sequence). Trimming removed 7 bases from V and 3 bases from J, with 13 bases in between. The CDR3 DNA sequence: TGTGCCTACGCAGGGGACCACAATCAGCCCCAGCATTTT. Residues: CAYAGDHNQPQHF.

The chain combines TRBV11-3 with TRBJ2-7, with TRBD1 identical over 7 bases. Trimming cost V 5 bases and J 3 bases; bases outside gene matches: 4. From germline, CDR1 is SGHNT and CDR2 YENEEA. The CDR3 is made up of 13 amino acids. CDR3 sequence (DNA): TGTGCCAGCAGCCGCCGGGACAGCTACGAGCAGTACTTC. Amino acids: CASSRRDSYEQYF.

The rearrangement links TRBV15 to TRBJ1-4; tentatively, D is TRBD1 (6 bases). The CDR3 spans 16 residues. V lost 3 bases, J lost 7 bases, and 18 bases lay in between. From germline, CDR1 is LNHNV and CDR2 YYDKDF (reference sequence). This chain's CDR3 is CATSRPTAGVAEKLFF. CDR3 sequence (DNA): TGTGCCACCAGCAGGCCCACGGCAGGGGTGGCTGAAAAACTGTTTTTT.

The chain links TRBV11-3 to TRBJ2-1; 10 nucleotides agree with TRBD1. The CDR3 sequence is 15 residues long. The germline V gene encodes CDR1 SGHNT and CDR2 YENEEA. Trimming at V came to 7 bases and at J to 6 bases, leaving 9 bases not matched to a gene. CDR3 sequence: CASTIRGQGSNEQFF. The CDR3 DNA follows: TGTGCCAGCACCATTCGGGGACAGGGGAGCAATGAGCAGTTCTTC.

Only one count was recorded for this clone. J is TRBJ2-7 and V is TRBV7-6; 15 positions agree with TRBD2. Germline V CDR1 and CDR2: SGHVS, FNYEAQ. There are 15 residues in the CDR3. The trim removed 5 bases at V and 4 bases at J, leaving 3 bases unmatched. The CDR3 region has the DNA TGTGCCAGCAGCCAGGGACTAGCGGGGGGTTACGAGCAGTACTTC. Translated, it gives CASSQGLAGGYEQYF.

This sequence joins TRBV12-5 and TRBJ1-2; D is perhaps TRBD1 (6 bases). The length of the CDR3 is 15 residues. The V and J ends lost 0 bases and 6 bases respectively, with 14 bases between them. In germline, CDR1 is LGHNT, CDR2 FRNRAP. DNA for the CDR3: TGTGCTAGTGGTTTGGTACATAACAGGGTGAATGGCTACACCTTC. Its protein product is CASGLVHNRVNGYTF.

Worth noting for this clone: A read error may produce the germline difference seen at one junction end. The CDR3: CASTGGGEVGYTF. In DNA, the CDR3 is TGCGCCAGCACGGGGGGGGGCGAGGTTGGCTACACCTTC. The chain employs TRBV2 and TRBJ1-2; possible D gene TRBD1, 6 bases. The CDR3 has 13 amino acids. CDR1 SNHLY and CDR2 FYNNEI come from the germline V gene.

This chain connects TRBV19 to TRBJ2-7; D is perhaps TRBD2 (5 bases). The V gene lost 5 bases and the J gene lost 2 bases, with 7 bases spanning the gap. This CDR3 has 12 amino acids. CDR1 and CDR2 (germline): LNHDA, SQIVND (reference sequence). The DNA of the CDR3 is TGTGCCAGTAGTGCGGGCGCCTACGAGCAGTACTTC. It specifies CASSAGAYEQYF.